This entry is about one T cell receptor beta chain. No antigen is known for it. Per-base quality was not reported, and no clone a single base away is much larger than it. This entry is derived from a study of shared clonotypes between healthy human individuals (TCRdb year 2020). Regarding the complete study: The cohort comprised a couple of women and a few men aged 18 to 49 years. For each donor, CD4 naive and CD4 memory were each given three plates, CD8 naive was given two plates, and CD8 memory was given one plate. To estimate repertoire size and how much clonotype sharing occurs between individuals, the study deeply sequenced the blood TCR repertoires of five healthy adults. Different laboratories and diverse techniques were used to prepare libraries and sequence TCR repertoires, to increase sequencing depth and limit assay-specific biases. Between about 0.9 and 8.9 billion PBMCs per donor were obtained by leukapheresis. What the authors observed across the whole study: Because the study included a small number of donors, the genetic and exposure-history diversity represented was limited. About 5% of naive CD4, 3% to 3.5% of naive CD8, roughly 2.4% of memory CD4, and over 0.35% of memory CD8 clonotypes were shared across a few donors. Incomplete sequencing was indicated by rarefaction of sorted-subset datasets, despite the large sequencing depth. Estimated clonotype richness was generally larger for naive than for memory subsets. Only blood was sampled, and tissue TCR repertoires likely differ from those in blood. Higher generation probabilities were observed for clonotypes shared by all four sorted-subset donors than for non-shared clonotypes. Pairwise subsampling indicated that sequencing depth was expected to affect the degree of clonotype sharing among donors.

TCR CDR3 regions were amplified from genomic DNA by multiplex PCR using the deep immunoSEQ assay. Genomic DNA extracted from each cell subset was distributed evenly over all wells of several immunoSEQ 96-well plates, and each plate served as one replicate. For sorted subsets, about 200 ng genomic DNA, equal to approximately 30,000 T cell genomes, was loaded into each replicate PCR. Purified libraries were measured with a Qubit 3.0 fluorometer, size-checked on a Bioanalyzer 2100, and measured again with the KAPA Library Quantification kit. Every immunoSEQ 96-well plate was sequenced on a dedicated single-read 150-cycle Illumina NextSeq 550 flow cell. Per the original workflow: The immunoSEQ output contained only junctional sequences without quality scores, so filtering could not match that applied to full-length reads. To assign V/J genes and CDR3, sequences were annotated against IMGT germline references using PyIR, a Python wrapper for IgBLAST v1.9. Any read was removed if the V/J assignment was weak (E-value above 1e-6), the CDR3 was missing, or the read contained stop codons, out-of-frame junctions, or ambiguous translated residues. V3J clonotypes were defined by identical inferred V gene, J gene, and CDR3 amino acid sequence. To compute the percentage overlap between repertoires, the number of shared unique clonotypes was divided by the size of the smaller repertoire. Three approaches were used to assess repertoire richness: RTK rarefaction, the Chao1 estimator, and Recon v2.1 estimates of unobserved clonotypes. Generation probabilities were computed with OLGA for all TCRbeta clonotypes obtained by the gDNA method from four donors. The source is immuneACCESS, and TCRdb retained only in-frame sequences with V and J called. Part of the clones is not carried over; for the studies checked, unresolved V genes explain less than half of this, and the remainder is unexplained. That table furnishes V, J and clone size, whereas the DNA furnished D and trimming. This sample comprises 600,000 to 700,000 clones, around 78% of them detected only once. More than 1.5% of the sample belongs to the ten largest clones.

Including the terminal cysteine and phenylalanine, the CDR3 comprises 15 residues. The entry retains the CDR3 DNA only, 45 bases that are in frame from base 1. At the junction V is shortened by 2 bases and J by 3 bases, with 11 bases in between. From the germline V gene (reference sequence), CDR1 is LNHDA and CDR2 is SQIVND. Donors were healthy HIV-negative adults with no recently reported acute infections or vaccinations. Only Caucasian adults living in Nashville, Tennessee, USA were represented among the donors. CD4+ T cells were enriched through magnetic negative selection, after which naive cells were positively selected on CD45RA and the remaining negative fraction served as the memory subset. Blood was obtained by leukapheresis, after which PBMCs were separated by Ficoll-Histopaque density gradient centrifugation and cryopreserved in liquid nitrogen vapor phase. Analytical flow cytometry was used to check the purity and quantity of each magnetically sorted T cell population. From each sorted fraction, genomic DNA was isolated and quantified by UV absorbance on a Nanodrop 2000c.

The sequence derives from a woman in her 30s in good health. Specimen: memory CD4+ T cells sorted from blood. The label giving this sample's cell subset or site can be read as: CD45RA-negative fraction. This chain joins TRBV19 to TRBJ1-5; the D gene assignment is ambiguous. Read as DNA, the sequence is TGTGCCAGTAGTATACTATTCAGTAACAATCAGCCCCAGCATTTT. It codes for CASSILFSNNQPQHF.